This TCR beta chain was found in a study of T cell repertoires in cytomegalovirus infection. TCRdb itself ran the reads through MiXCR, one entry per CDR3 protein. The profile shows some 920,000 distinct CDR3 sequences, 30% to 40% of them singletons. There are a few counts of this clonotype. The antigen remains unidentified. V was pared by 4 bases and J by 4 bases, with 14 bases between. CDR3 length: 15 amino acids. Per germline, CDR1 SGHTA and CDR2 FQGNSA. This material consisted of cultured CD8+ T cells from PBMCs, taken from culture after CMV antigen stimulation. The genes are TRBV7-2 and TRBJ2-1; a weak D match, TRBD1 (5 bases). The TCR originated in a human donor in good health (CMV status not recorded). Some clones in this sample may be carry-over from other donors' samples. CDR3 in amino acids: CASSSNGHRYNEQFF. DNA of the CDR3: TGTGCCAGCAGCTCCAATGGGCACAGGTACAATGAGCAGTTCTTC.